One and the same sample provided the 22 T cell receptor beta chains below, sequenced in a study of T cells in lung cancer brain metastases. Profiling relied on immunoSEQ multiplex PCR, and the TCRdb table lists in-frame clones only, not all of them. The sample lists under 4,500 clones; around nine tenths were seen once. The sample was tumor tissue from the primary lung tumor. The receptor set was obtained from a man between 60 and 70 years old with non-small cell lung cancer.

This clone was recorded a few times. CDR3 coding DNA: TGTGCCAGCAGTTTATGGGGCAGGGGAACAGATACGCAGTATTTT. This codes for CASSLWGRGTDTQYF. The chain employs TRBV28 and TRBJ2-3; D is possibly TRBD1 (6 bases). Trimming cost V 0 bases and J 3 bases, with 10 bases left between them. Germline V gene data show CDR1 as MDHEN and CDR2 as SYDVKM. The CDR3 contains 15 residues.

The chain combines TRBV6-5 with TRBJ2-7, with 10 bases fitting TRBD1. The germline gives CDR1 MNHEY, CDR2 SVGAGI. CDR3 size: 13 residues. Trimming at V came to 5 bases and at J to 6 bases, leaving 4 bases not matched to a gene. CDR3 region: CASSRDRGSEQYF. The CDR3, as DNA: TGTGCCAGCAGTAGGGACAGGGGATCCGAGCAGTACTTC.

The V gene is TRBV30, the J gene TRBJ1-2; 10 nucleotides match TRBD1. The junction had 10 bases not matched to a gene; V was cut back by 1 base and J by 5 bases. The V gene's germline CDR1 is GTSNPN and CDR2 SVGIG (reference sequence). The CDR3 spans 16 residues. The CDR3 sequence: CAWSASGTGVRYGYTF. CDR3 bases: TGTGCCTGGAGTGCCTCCGGGACAGGGGTACGGTATGGCTACACCTTC. Full variable domain (remainder filled in from reference TRBV30 and TRBJ1-2): SQTIHQWPATLVQPVGSPLSLECTVEGTSNPNLYWYRQAAGRGLQLLFYSVGIGQISSEVPQNLSASRPQDRQFILSSKKLLLSDSGFYLCAWSASGTGVRYGYTFGSGTRLTVV.

The rearrangement uses TRBV7-3 and TRBJ2-6; the match to TRBD1 covers 7 bases. Trimming cost V 5 bases and J 6 bases; bases outside gene matches: 7. This CDR3 is built from 15 residues. Germline V gene data show CDR1 as SGHTA and CDR2 as FQGTGA. Here the CDR3 reads CASSPGTAVANVLTF. The CDR3 DNA reads as TGTGCCAGCAGCCCGGGGACAGCCGTGGCCAACGTCCTGACTTTC.

The chain employs TRBV7-6 and TRBJ2-7; D tentatively reads TRBD1 or TRBD2 (5 bases each). Trimming stripped 0 bases from V and 0 bases from J, with 12 bases between. CDR1 is SGHVS and CDR2 is FNYEAQ in the germline V gene. The CDR3 loop spans 16 amino acids. The CDR3 bases are TGTGCCAGCAGCTTAGCGAAGGCAGGGAGCTCCTACGAGCAGTACTTC. Translation: CASSLAKAGSSYEQYF. The entire variable domain, with the rest obtained from reference TRBV7-6 and TRBJ2-7, is as follows: GAGVSQSPRYKVTKRGQDVALRCDPISGHVSLYWYRQALGQGPEFLTYFNYEAQQDKSGLPNDRFSAERPEGSISTLTIQRTEQRDSAMYRCASSLAKAGSSYEQYFGPGTRLTVT.

The rearrangement links TRBV18 to TRBJ2-1; 7 nucleotides align to TRBD1. V shed 2 bases, J shed 9 bases, and the junction held 7 bases outside the gene matches. Germline CDR1 is KGHSH and CDR2 is LQKENI. This CDR3 contains 14 residues. The CDR3 here is CASSPIIRGSEQFF. In nucleotides, the CDR3 is TGTGCCAGCTCACCAATTATCAGGGGGAGTGAGCAGTTCTTC. The variable domain in full, with the rest retrieved from reference TRBV18 and TRBJ2-1, is NAGVMQNPRHLVRRRGQEARLRCSPMKGHSHVYWYRQLPEEGLKFMVYLQKENIIDESGMPKERFSAEFPKEGPSILRIQQVVRGDSAAYFCASSPIIRGSEQFFGPGTRLTVL.

V is TRBV5-1 and J is TRBJ1-4, with no clear D. The germline gives CDR1 SGHRS, CDR2 YFSETQ. Trimming took off 5 bases at V and 4 bases at J, with 12 bases between the two ends. The CDR3 sequence is 14 residues long. The CDR3 is CASREQFNNEKLFF. CDR3 coding DNA: TGCGCCAGCAGGGAGCAGTTTAATAATGAAAAACTGTTTTTT.

The V and J genes are TRBV12-5 and TRBJ1-2; no definite D call. Germline V gives CDR1 LGHNT, CDR2 FRNRAP. CDR3 size: 14 residues. The ends were cut back, 0 bases at V and 1 base at J, with 6 bases in the middle. DNA for the CDR3: TGTGCTAGTGGTTTGGTAGGTCTTAACTATGGCTACACCTTC. This codes for CASGLVGLNYGYTF.

The V call is TRBV4-2, the J call TRBJ1-2; D remains unclear. V dropped 3 bases and J dropped 7 bases, with 15 bases sitting between them. There are 14 residues in the CDR3. CDR1 and CDR2 (germline): LGHNA, YNFKEQ. The CDR3 nucleotides read TGTGCCAGCAGCCAGCCGGGAGAAGGTCCTGGCTACACCTTC. Its translation: CASSQPGEGPGYTF.

The chain recombines TRBV7-2 with TRBJ1-2; tentative D call: TRBD1 (6 bases). Trimming shortened V by 5 bases and J by 2 bases, and 15 bases separated the two germline ends. CDR3 length equals 15 residues. Germline V CDR1 and CDR2: SGHTA, FQGNSA. CDR3 sequence reads: CASSLTRGENYGYTF. The CDR3 DNA sequence: TGTGCCAGCAGCCTCACCAGGGGCGAAAACTATGGCTACACCTTC.

This chain links TRBV10-3 with TRBJ2-5, with D hard to call. This CDR3 spans 11 amino acids. The V end was cut by 4 bases, the J end by 5 bases, with 5 bases between. The germline V gene encodes CDR1 ENHRY and CDR2 SYGVKD. CDR3 sequence: CAISAYETQYF. The CDR3 region has the DNA TGTGCCATCAGTGCTTACGAGACCCAGTACTTC.

The V gene is TRBV7-9, the J gene TRBJ2-3, with D uncertain. Germline CDR1 and CDR2: SEHNR and FQNEAQ (reference sequence). The CDR3 sequence is 11 residues long. With 5 bases removed from V and 2 bases from J, the gap between germline ends came to 2 bases. DNA for the CDR3: TGTGCCAGCAGCGACACAGATACGCAGTATTTT. Translating gives CASSDTDTQYF. Supplemented by reference TRBV7-9 and TRBJ2-3, the full variable domain reads DTGVSQNPRHKITKRGQNVTFRCDPISEHNRLYWYRQTLGQGPEFLTYFQNEAQLEKSRLLSDRFSAERPKGSFSTLEIQRTEQGDSAMYLCASSDTDTQYFGPGTRLTVL.

The gene calls are TRBV30 and TRBJ1-6, with 9 nucleotides matching TRBD1. This CDR3 is 14 amino acids long. Germline V gene lookup returns CDR1 GTSNPN and CDR2 SVGIG (reference sequence). V gave up 8 bases and J gave up 3 bases; unmatched junction bases: 5. The CDR3 reads CALEDRGYNSPLHF. The DNA of the CDR3 is TGTGCCCTCGAGGACAGGGGCTATAATTCACCCCTCCACTTT.

The rearrangement links TRBV18 to TRBJ2-7, with 8 bases matching TRBD1. The ends lost 4 bases at V and 0 bases at J; junction bases unmatched: 8. Germline V gene lookup returns CDR1 KGHSH and CDR2 LQKENI. CDR3 length: 16 amino acids. CDR3 loop: CASSRVIGQGSYEQYF. As DNA, the CDR3 is TGTGCCAGCTCACGGGTCATAGGACAGGGCTCCTACGAGCAGTACTTC.

This sequence joins TRBV5-1 and TRBJ2-5; D is perhaps TRBD2 (5 bases). V was trimmed by 0 bases and J by 2 bases, leaving 14 bases between them. From germline, CDR1 is SGHRS and CDR2 YFSETQ. This CDR3 region has 16 residues. CDR3 nucleotide sequence: TGCGCCAGCAGCTTGGACCGAACGGGGATACAAGAGACCCAGTACTTC. Its protein product is CASSLDRTGIQETQYF.

The rearrangement joins TRBV5-1 to TRBJ2-1; possibly TRBD1 for D (5 bases). The CDR3 has 15 residues. The V gene lost 4 bases and the J gene lost 3 bases, with 14 bases spanning the gap. The germline CDR1 and CDR2 sequences are SGHRS and YFSETQ. The CDR3 sequence: CASSPRGTDYNEQFF. In nucleotides, the CDR3 is TGCGCCAGCAGCCCTAGGGGCACCGACTACAATGAGCAGTTCTTC.

The V call is TRBV5-4, the J call TRBJ2-1; 8 bases align to TRBD2. Trimming at V came to 3 bases and at J to 4 bases, leaving 0 bases not matched to a gene. This CDR3 contains 13 residues. Germline V lookup: CDR1 SGHNT, CDR2 YYREEE (reference sequence). DNA for the CDR3: TGTGCCAGCAGCTCGGGGGGGTACAATGAGCAGTTCTTC. Residues: CASSSGGYNEQFF.

This sequence joins TRBV7-9 and TRBJ2-7, with a weak D call TRBD1 (5 bases). The CDR3 spans 14 residues. Germline assignment: CDR1 SEHNR and CDR2 FQNEAQ (reference sequence). Trimming removed 5 bases from V and 2 bases from J, with 13 bases in between. DNA for the CDR3: TGTGCCAGCAGCCCTCGTCAAGGGGCCTACGAGCAGTACTTC. This encodes CASSPRQGAYEQYF.

V and J are TRBV6-1 and TRBJ2-3; 14 bases are a match to TRBD2. Germline values: CDR1 MNHNS, CDR2 SASEGT. The V segment lost 3 bases and the J segment 4 bases; nucleotides outside the gene matches: 0. This CDR3 has 15 amino acids. The CDR3 DNA is TGTGCCAGCAGTGAGACTAGCGGGAGGGCAGATACGCAGTATTTT. This gives the protein CASSETSGRADTQYF.

The chain uses TRBV14 and TRBJ2-7; D is unclear. The germline V gene has CDR1 SGHDN and CDR2 FVKESK. This CDR3 contains 14 residues. The V end was cut by 4 bases, the J end by 5 bases, with 15 bases between. The CDR3 region has the DNA TGTGCCAGCAGCCGCGCCCTTGTAGCCCACGAGCAGTACTTC. Protein: CASSRALVAHEQYF.

The V call is TRBV18, the J call TRBJ1-2; D is ambiguous. V gave up 0 bases and J gave up 1 base, with 6 bases separating them. This CDR3 is built from 14 residues. CDR1 and CDR2 from the germline V gene are KGHSH and LQKENI. The CDR3 DNA reads TGTGCCAGCTCACCACCGGAGATTAACTATGGCTACACCTTC. Translated, it gives CASSPPEINYGYTF.

The chain is built from TRBV4-2 and TRBJ2-3; 9 bases line up with TRBD2. V shed 0 bases, J shed 4 bases, and the junction held 2 bases outside the gene matches. The CDR3 loop spans 15 amino acids. CDR1 is LGHNA, CDR2 YNFKEQ, per germline. In nucleotides, the CDR3 is TGTGCCAGCAGCCAAGAGCGGGGGGGCCCAGATACGCAGTATTTT. This codes for CASSQERGGPDTQYF.